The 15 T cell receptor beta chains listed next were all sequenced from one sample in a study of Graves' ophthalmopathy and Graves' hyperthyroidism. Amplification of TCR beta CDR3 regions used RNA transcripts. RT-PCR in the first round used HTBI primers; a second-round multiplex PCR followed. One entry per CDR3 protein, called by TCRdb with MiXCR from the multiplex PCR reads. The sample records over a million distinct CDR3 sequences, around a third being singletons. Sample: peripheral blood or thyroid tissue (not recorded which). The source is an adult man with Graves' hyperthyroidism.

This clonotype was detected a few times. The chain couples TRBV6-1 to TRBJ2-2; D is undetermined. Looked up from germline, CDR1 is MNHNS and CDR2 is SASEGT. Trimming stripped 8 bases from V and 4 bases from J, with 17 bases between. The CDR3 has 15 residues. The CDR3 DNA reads TGTGCCAGCGCTCGGGCCGGAAGGCCCACCGGGGAGCTGTTTTTT. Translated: CASARAGRPTGELFF.

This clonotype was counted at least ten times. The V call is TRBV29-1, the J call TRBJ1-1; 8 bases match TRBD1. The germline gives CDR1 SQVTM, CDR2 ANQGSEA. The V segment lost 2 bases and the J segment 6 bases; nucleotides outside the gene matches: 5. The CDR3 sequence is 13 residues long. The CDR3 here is CSVELDRAAEAFF. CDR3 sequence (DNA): TGCAGCGTTGAACTGGACAGGGCCGCTGAAGCTTTCTTT.

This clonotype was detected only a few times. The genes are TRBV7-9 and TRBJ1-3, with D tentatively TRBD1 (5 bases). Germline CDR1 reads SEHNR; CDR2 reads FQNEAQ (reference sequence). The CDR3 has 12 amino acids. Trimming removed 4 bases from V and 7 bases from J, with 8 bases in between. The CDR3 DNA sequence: TGTGCCAGCAGCTCCGAGGGGAACACCATATATTTT. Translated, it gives CASSSEGNTIYF.

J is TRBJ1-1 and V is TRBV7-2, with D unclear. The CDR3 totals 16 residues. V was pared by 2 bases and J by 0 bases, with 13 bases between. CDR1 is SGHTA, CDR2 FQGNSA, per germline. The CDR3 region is CASSLRPGILNTEAFF. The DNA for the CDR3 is TGTGCCAGCAGCTTAAGGCCGGGAATCCTGAACACTGAAGCTTTCTTT.

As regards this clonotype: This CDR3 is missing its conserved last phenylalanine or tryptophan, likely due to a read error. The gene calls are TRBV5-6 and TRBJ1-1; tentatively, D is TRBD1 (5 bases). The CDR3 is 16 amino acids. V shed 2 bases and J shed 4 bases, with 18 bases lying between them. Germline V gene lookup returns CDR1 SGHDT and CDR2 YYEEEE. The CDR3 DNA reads TGTGCCAGCAGCTTTTCGTCCGCGAGCGGGGGCACTGAAGCTTTCCTT. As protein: CASSFSSASGGTEAFL.

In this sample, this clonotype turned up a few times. The CDR3 region is CASKTYNTGELFF. The CDR3 DNA follows: TGCGCCAGTAAGACATATAACACCGGGGAGCTGTTTTTT. This chain uses TRBV5-1 with TRBJ2-2, with D hard to call. Germline loops: CDR1 SGHRS, CDR2 YFSETQ. V was shortened by 8 bases and J by 2 bases, with 10 bases between the two germline ends. The length of the CDR3 is 13 residues.

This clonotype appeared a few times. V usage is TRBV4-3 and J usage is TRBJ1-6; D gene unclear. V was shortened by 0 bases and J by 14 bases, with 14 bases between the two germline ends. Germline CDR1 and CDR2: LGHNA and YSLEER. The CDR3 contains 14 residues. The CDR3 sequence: CASSQDSRSPALHF. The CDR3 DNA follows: TGCGCCAGCAGCCAAGATAGTAGGTCGCCCGCCCTCCACTTT.

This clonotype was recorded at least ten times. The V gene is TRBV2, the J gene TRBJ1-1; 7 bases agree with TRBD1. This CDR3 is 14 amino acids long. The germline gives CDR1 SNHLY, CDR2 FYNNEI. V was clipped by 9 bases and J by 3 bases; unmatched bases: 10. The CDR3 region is CARQGPWSDTEAFF. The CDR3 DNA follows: TGTGCCAGACAGGGGCCATGGTCGGACACTGAAGCTTTCTTT.

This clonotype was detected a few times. CDR3 protein: CASSFGGRRYEQYF. The CDR3 DNA reads TGTGCCAGCAGCTTTGGCGGGAGACGCTACGAGCAGTACTTC. This rearrangement joins TRBV7-6 to TRBJ2-7, with TRBD2 matching over 7 bases. The V segment lost 3 bases and the J segment 3 bases; nucleotides outside the gene matches: 5. Germline assignment: CDR1 SGHVS and CDR2 FNYEAQ. The CDR3 spans 14 residues.

The CDR3 sequence is CASSLTTGRAFF. CDR3 bases: TGTGCCAGCAGCTTGACGACAGGTCGAGCTTTCTTT. The rearrangement links TRBV11-1 to TRBJ1-1; perhaps TRBD1 as D (6 bases). V lost 3 bases and J 10 bases, leaving 12 bases between the germline ends. The CDR3 is 12 amino acids. Germline V gene data show CDR1 as SGHAT and CDR2 as FQDESV (reference sequence).

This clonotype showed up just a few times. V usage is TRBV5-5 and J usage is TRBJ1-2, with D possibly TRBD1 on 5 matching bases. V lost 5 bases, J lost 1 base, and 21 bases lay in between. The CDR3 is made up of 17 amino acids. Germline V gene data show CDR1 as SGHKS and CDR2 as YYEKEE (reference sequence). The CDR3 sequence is CASSFPPSAGNNYGYTF. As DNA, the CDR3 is TGTGCCAGCAGTTTTCCCCCTTCGGCAGGGAATAACTATGGCTACACCTTC. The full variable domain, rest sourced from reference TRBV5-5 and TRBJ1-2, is DAGVTQSPTHLIKTRGQQVTLRCSPISGHKSVSWYQQVLGQGPQFIFQYYEKEERGRGNFPDRFSARQFPNYSSELNVNALLLGDSALYLCASSFPPSAGNNYGYTFGSGTRLTVV.

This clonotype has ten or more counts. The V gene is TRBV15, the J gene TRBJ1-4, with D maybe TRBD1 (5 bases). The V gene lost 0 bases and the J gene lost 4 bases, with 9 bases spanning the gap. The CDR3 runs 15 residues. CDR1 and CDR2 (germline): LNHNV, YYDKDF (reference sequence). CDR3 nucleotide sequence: TGTGCCACCAGCAGAGAGGGGGGTTTTAATGAAAAACTGTTTTTT. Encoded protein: CATSREGGFNEKLFF.

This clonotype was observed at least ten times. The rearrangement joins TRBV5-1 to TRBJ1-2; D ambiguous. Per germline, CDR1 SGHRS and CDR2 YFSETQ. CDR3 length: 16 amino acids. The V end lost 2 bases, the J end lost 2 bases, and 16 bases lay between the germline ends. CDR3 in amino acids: CASSFDANRINYGYTF. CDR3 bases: TGCGCCAGCAGCTTTGACGCCAACCGGATAAACTATGGCTACACCTTC.

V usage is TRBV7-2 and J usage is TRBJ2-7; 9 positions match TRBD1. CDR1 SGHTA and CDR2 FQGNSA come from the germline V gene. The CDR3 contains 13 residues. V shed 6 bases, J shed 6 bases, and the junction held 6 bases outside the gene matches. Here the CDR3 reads CASRGLQGAEQYF. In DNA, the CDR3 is TGTGCCAGCAGGGGACTACAGGGGGCCGAGCAGTACTTC.

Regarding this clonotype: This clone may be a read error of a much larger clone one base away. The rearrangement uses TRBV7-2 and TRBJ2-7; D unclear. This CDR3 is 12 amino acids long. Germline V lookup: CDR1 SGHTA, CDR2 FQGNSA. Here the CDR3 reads CASSLDVNERYF. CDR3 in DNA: TGCGCCAGCAGCTTGGATGTGAACGAGCGGTACTTC.